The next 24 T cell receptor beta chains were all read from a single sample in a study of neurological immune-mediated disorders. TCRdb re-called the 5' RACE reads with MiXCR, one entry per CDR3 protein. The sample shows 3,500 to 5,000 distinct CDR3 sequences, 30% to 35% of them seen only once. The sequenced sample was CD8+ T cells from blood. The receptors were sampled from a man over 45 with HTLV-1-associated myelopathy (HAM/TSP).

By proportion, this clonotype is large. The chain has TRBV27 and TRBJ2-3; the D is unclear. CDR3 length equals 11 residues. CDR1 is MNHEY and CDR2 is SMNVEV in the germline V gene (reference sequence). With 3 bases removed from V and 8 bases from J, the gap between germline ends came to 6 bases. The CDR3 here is CASSFGSTQYF. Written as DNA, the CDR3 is TGTGCCAGCAGTTTCGGAAGTACGCAGTATTTT.

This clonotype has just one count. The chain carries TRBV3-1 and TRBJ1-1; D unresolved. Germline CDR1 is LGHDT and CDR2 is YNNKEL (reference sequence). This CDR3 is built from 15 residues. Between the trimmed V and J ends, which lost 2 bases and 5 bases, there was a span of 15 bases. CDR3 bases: TGTGCCAGCAGCCAAAGTGTAGGGTTGAGAACTGAAGCTTTCTTT. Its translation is CASSQSVGLRTEAFF.

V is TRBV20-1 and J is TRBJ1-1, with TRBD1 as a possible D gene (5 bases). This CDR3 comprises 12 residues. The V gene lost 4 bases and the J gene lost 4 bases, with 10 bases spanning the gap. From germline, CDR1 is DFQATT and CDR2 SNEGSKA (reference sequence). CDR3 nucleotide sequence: TGCAGTGCTAAGGGCGGGGGCACTGAAGCTTTCTTT. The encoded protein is CSAKGGGTEAFF.

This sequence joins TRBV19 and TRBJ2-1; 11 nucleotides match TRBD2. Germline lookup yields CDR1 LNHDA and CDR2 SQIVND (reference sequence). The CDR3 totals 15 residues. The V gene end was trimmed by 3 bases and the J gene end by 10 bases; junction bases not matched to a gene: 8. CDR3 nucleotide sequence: TGTGCCAGTAGTATGGATAGCGGGGGGGCTGGAGAGCAGTTCTTC. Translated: CASSMDSGGAGEQFF.

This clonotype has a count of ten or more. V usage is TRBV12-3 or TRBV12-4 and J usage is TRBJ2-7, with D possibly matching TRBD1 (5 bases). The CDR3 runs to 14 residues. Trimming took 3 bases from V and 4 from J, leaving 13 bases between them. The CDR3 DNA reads TGTGCCAGCAGTTTCAGGGCCAGAGAGTACGAGCAGTACTTC. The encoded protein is CASSFRAREYEQYF.

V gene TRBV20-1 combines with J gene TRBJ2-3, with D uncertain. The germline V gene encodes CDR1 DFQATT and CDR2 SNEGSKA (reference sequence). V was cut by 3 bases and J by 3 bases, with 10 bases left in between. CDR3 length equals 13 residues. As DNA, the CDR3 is TGCAGTGCTAGGTTAATTTGGACAGATACGCAGTATTTT. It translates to CSARLIWTDTQYF.

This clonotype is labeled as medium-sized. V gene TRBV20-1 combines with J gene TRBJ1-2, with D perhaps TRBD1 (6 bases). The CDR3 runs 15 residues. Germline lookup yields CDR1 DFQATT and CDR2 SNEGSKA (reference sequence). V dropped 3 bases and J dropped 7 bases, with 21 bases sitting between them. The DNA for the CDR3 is TGCAGTGCTAGTCCGCTCATTCGACAGGAATTTGGCTACACCTTC. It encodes CSASPLIRQEFGYTF.

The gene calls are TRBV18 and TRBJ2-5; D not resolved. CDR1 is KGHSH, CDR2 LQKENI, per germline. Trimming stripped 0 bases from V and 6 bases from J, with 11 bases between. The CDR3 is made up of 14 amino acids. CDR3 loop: CASSPPEQIKTQYF. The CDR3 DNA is TGTGCCAGCTCACCACCGGAGCAGATAAAGACCCAGTACTTC.

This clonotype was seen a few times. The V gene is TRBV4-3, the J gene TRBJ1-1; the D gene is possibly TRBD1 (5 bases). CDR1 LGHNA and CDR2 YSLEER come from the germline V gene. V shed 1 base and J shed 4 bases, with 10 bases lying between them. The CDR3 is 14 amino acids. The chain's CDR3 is CASSQVSGVTEAFF. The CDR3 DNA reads TGCGCCAGCAGCCAAGTTTCGGGGGTCACTGAAGCTTTCTTT.

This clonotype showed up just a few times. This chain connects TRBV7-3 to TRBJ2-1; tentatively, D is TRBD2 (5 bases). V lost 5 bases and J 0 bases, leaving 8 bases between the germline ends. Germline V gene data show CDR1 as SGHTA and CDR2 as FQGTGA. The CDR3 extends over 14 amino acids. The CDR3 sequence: CASSPEGSYNEQFF. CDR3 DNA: TGTGCCAGCAGCCCAGAGGGCTCCTACAATGAGCAGTTCTTC.

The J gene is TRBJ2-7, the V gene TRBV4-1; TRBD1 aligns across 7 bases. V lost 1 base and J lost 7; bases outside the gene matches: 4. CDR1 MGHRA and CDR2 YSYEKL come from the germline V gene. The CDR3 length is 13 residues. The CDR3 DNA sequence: TGCGCCAGCAGCCAAGGACAGGGTGATGAGCAGTACTTC. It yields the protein CASSQGQGDEQYF.

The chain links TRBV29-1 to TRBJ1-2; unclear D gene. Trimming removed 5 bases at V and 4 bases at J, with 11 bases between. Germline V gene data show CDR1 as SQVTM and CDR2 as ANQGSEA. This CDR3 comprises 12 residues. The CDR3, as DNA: TGCAGCGTTTGGTTGAGTGTCTATGGCTACACCTTC. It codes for CSVWLSVYGYTF.

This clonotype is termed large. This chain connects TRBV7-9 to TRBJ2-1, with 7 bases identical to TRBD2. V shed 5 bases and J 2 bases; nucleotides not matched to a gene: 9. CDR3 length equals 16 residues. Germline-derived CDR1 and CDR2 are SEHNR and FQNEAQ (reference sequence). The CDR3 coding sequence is TGTGCCAGCAGCCCCCGCGGGGGTGGAACCTACAATGAGCAGTTCTTC. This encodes CASSPRGGGTYNEQFF.

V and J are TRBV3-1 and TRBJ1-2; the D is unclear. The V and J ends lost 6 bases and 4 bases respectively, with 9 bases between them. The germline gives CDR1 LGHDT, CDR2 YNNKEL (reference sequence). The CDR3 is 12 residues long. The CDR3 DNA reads TGTGCCAGCAGGGCCCCGAGCTATGGCTACACCTTC. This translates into CASRAPSYGYTF.

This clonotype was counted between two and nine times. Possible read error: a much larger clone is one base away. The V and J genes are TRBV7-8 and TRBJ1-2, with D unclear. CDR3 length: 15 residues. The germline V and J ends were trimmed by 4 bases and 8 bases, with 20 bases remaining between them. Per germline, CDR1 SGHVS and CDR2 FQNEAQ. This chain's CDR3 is CASSSGEWDSIGYTF. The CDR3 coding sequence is TGTGCCAGCAGCTCAGGAGAGTGGGATTCGATAGGCTACACCTTC.

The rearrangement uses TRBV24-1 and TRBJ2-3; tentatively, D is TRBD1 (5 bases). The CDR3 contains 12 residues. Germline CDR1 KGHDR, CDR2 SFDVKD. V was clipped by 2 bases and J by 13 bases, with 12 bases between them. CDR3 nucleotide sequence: TGTGCCACCAGTGATTCTAAGGGGCGCGAGTATTTT. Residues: CATSDSKGREYF.

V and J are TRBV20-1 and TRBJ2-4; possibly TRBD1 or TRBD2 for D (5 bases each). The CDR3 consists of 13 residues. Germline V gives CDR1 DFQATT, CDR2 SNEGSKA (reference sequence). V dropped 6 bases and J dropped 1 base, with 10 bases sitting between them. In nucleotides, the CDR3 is TGCAGTGCGGGGGAGTCGGCCAAAAACATTCAGTACTTC. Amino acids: CSAGESAKNIQYF.

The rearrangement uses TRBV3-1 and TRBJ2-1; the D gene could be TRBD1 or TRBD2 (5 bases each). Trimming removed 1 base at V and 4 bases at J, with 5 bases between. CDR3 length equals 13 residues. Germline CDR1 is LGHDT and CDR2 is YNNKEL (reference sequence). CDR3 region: CASSQGGYNEQFF. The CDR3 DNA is TGTGCCAGCAGCCAAGGGGGGTACAATGAGCAGTTCTTC.

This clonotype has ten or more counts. CDR3 nucleotides: TGTGCCAGCAGCTTAGTGGTAGACAATGAGCAGTTCTTC. Amino acid sequence: CASSLVVDNEQFF. The gene calls are TRBV7-6 and TRBJ2-1; D is undetermined. Germline CDR1 is SGHVS and CDR2 is FNYEAQ. This CDR3 region has 13 residues. The V and J ends lost 1 base and 5 bases respectively, with 6 bases between them.

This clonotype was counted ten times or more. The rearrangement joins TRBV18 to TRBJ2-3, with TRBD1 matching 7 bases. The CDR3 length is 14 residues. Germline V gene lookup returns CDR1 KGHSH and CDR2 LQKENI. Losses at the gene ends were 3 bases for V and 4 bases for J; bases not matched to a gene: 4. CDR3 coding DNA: TGTGCCAGCTCACCTGACAGGGAGCCAGATACGCAGTATTTT. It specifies CASSPDREPDTQYF.

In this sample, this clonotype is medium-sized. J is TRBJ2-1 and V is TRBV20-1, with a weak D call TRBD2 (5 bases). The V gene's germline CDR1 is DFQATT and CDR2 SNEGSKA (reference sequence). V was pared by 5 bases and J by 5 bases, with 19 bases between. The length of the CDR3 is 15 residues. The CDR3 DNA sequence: TGCAGTGCTCATCATGAGGCCGGGGAGAACAATGAGCAGTTCTTC. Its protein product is CSAHHEAGENNEQFF.

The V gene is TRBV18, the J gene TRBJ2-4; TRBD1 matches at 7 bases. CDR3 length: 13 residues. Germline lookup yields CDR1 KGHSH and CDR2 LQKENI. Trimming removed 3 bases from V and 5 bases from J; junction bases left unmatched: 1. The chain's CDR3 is CASSPDRENIQYF. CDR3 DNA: TGTGCCAGCTCACCTGACAGGGAAAACATTCAGTACTTC.

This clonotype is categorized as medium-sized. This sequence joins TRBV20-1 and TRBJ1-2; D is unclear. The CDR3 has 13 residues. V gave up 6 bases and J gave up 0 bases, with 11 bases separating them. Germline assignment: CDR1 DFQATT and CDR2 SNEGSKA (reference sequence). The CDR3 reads CSAPISPNYGYTF. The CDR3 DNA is TGCAGTGCCCCAATCAGCCCTAACTATGGCTACACCTTC.

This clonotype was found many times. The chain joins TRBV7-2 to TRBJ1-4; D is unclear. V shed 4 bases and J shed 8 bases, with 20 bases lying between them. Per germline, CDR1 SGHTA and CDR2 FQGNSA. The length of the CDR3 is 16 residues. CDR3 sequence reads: CASSCEDGRIVEKLFF. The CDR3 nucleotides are TGTGCCAGCAGCTGCGAGGACGGTAGAATAGTAGAAAAACTGTTTTTT.